This entry lists 32 T cell receptor beta chains sequenced from one sample in a study of T cells in Graves' hyperthyroidism and ophthalmopathy. The CDR3 regions of TCR beta were amplified from RNA transcripts. First-round RT-PCR with HTBI primers amplified the TCR CDR3 region. TCRdb re-analysed the multiplex PCR reads in MiXCR, keeping a single row per CDR3 protein. Among roughly 380,000 distinct CDR3 sequences listed, about a fifth were seen once. Input material: blood. The receptors come from a young woman with Graves' hyperthyroidism.

This clonotype has a count of ten or more. J is TRBJ1-5 and V is TRBV6-5, with no clear D. The V gene lost 0 bases and the J gene lost 7 bases, with 7 bases spanning the gap. The CDR3 covers 13 residues. Germline values: CDR1 MNHEY, CDR2 SVGAGI. This chain's CDR3 is CASSYSLRQPQHF. CDR3 bases: TGTGCCAGCAGTTACTCGCTCCGGCAGCCCCAGCATTTT.

This clonotype came up many times. The chain recombines TRBV7-2 with TRBJ1-1; D call uncertain. V was clipped by 0 bases and J by 5 bases, with 7 bases between them. Per germline, CDR1 SGHTA and CDR2 FQGNSA. There are 13 residues in the CDR3. CDR3 residues: CASSLARETEAFF. CDR3 coding DNA: TGTGCCAGCAGCTTAGCGCGGGAGACTGAAGCTTTCTTT.

The chain employs TRBV6-1 and TRBJ1-5; no reliable D call. The CDR3 length is 16 residues. The germline CDR1 and CDR2 sequences are MNHNS and SASEGT. V lost 6 bases to trimming and J lost 0 bases, with 15 bases between them. CDR3 loop: CASREARGYSNQPQHF. CDR3 in DNA: TGTGCCAGCAGGGAGGCGCGGGGTTATAGCAATCAGCCCCAGCATTTT.

The table lists this clonotype with many counts. This chain connects TRBV12-3 or TRBV12-4 to TRBJ2-7; TRBD1 is a possible D gene (6 bases). The V gene lost 5 bases and the J gene lost 2 bases, with 13 bases spanning the gap. The CDR3 extends over 14 amino acids. CDR3 sequence reads: CASSVRGGTYEQYF. The CDR3, as DNA: TGTGCCAGCAGTGTCAGGGGTGGGACCTACGAGCAGTACTTC.

CDR3 amino acids: CASSKRQGNGGYTF. For the CDR3, the DNA is TGTGCCAGCAGCAAGAGACAGGGCAATGGGGGCTACACCTTC. V gene TRBV11-1 combines with J gene TRBJ1-2; 7 bases line up with TRBD1. There are 14 residues in the CDR3. Per the germline V gene, CDR1 is SGHAT and CDR2 is FQDESV (reference sequence). V trimming: 5 bases; J trimming: 8 bases; junction bases outside the gene matches: 11.

This clonotype was seen more than once but under ten times. The V call is TRBV4-1, the J call TRBJ1-1, with D uncertain. CDR3 length: 15 residues. With 2 bases removed from V and 5 bases from J, the gap between germline ends came to 15 bases. CDR1 and CDR2 (germline): MGHRA, YSYEKL. This CDR3 reads CASSQWYLRLTEAFF. The CDR3 bases are TGCGCCAGCAGCCAATGGTACTTGCGACTTACTGAAGCTTTCTTT.

The table lists this clonotype with many counts. The chain joins TRBV4-1 to TRBJ1-5; D remains ambiguous. The CDR3 covers 13 residues. V shed 6 bases and J shed 6 bases, with 12 bases lying between them. CDR1 and CDR2 (germline): MGHRA, YSYEKL. CDR3 loop: CASSGGLAQPQHF. CDR3 bases: TGCGCCAGCAGTGGTGGTCTTGCTCAGCCCCAGCATTTT.

The chain links TRBV2 to TRBJ2-5; 9 bases fit TRBD1. With 6 bases clipped from V and 4 bases from J, the junction kept 9 bases outside the gene matches. CDR1 is SNHLY, CDR2 FYNNEI, per germline. This CDR3 is 15 amino acids long. CDR3 coding DNA: TGTGCCAGCAGAGCCGGGACAGGGTCGGGAGAGACCCAGTACTTC. It encodes CASRAGTGSGETQYF.

The chain couples TRBV13 to TRBJ2-4; 13 nucleotides line up with TRBD2. Germline CDR1 PRHDT, CDR2 FYEKMQ (reference sequence). The CDR3 sequence is 14 residues long. Losses at the gene ends were 4 bases for V and 8 bases for J; bases not matched to a gene: 2. CDR3: CASSSGTSGDIQYF. The CDR3, as DNA: TGTGCCAGCAGCTCCGGGACTAGCGGGGACATTCAGTACTTC. Variable domain in full (rest from reference TRBV13 and TRBJ2-4): AAGVIQSPRHLIKEKRETATLKCYPIPRHDTVYWYQQGPGQDPQFLISFYEKMQSDKGSIPDRFSAQQFSDYHSELNMSSLELGDSALYFCASSSGTSGDIQYFGAGTRLSVL.

This clonotype was recorded many times. V is TRBV13 and J is TRBJ2-7, with 10 bases matching TRBD2. The V gene's germline CDR1 is PRHDT and CDR2 FYEKMQ (reference sequence). J lost 0 bases, V lost 5 bases, and 1 base had no gene match. The CDR3 consists of 14 residues. CDR3 sequence (DNA): TGTGCCAGCAGCGCTAGCGGGGGCTCCTACGAGCAGTACTTC. Its translation is CASSASGGSYEQYF.

This clonotype was counted ten times or more. The chain combines TRBV12-3 or TRBV12-4 with TRBJ1-1; D call uncertain. V lost 3 bases to trimming and J lost 4 bases, with 3 bases between them. The CDR3 length is 11 residues. CDR3 loop: CASSLATEAFF. CDR3 DNA sequence: TGTGCCAGCAGTTTGGCCACTGAAGCTTTCTTT.

For the CDR3, the DNA is TGTGCCAGCAGTTACCAATCGACAGGCCACTATGGCTACACCTTC. Translated: CASSYQSTGHYGYTF. This chain joins TRBV6-5 and TRBJ1-2; perhaps TRBD1 as D (6 bases). CDR3 length: 15 amino acids. Trimming stripped 2 bases from V and 3 bases from J, with 13 bases between. Per germline, CDR1 MNHEY and CDR2 SVGAGI.

This sequence joins TRBV11-3 and TRBJ1-5, with unresolved D. The ends were cut back, 0 bases at V and 8 bases at J, with 11 bases in the middle. Germline lookup yields CDR1 SGHNT and CDR2 YENEEA. This CDR3 comprises 14 residues. Here the CDR3 DNA reads TGTGCCAGCAGCTTAGATCTGGGCAGAGAGCCCCAGCATTTT. Its protein is CASSLDLGREPQHF. Full variable domain (missing parts from reference TRBV11-3 and TRBJ1-5): EAGVVQSPRYKIIEKKQPVAFWCNPISGHNTLYWYLQNLGQGPELLIRYENEEAVDDSQLPKDRFSAERLKGVDSTLKIQPAELGDSAVYLCASSLDLGREPQHFGDGTRLSIL.

This clonotype has at least ten counts. The rearrangement joins TRBV30 to TRBJ1-2, with a tentative D call TRBD1 (5 bases). This CDR3 comprises 12 residues. The germline V and J ends were trimmed by 2 bases and 7 bases, with 11 bases remaining between them. CDR1 and CDR2 from the germline V gene are GTSNPN and SVGIG (reference sequence). The DNA of the CDR3 is TGTGCCTGGAGTCGCGAGGGGCCTGGCTACACCTTC. It yields the protein CAWSREGPGYTF.

This clonotype was detected many times. The chain has TRBV29-1 and TRBJ2-7; D may be TRBD2 (6 bases). The germline CDR1 and CDR2 sequences are SQVTM and ANQGSEA. The CDR3 is 13 residues long. The V and J ends lost 2 bases and 2 bases respectively, with 10 bases between them. CDR3 in amino acids: CSVELGGAYEQYF. The CDR3 DNA is TGCAGCGTTGAACTGGGGGGAGCCTACGAGCAGTACTTC.

This clonotype was counted many times. This chain uses TRBV27 with TRBJ2-4; TRBD1 aligns across 8 bases. With V trimmed by 3 bases and J by 1 base, 2 bases remained unmatched. This CDR3 has 15 amino acids. Germline CDR1 and CDR2: MNHEY and SMNVEV (reference sequence). The CDR3 here is CASSFQGAAKNIQYF. CDR3 nucleotide sequence: TGTGCCAGCAGTTTTCAGGGGGCGGCCAAAAACATTCAGTACTTC.

This clonotype was recorded many times. The chain recombines TRBV24-1 with TRBJ1-1; 8 positions agree with TRBD1. CDR3 length equals 15 residues. V was clipped by 5 bases and J by 5 bases; unmatched bases: 9. Germline-derived CDR1 and CDR2 are KGHDR and SFDVKD. In DNA, the CDR3 is TGTGCCACCAGTGTAGGTCCAGGGGGCAAGACTGAAGCTTTCTTT. It codes for CATSVGPGGKTEAFF.

CDR3 loop: CASSRTRQSNSPLHF. The CDR3, as DNA: TGTGCCAGCAGCAGAACCCGACAGTCTAATTCACCCCTCCACTTT. J is TRBJ1-6 and V is TRBV7-8; D may be TRBD1 (5 bases). CDR3 length: 15 amino acids. The V end lost 5 bases, the J end lost 6 bases, and 14 bases lay between the germline ends. Germline V CDR1 and CDR2: SGHVS, FQNEAQ.

This clonotype was recorded many times. V is TRBV10-3 and J is TRBJ1-5; TRBD1 agrees at 7 bases. The ends lost 0 bases at V and 7 bases at J; junction bases unmatched: 9. CDR1 is ENHRY, CDR2 SYGVKD, per germline. CDR3 size: 16 residues. CDR3 sequence: CAISESGTVVGQPQHF. The CDR3 region has the DNA TGTGCCATCAGTGAGTCGGGGACAGTAGTAGGGCAGCCCCAGCATTTT.

This clonotype was counted at least ten times. The J gene is TRBJ2-2, the V gene TRBV12-3 or TRBV12-4; 7 bases agree with TRBD1. The CDR3 extends over 14 amino acids. Germline trimming cut 6 bases from V and 3 bases from J; bases unmatched to any gene: 4. In DNA form, the CDR3 reads TGTGCCAGCAGGCACAGGGGTTACACCGGGGAGCTGTTTTTT. Translated, it gives CASRHRGYTGELFF.

Concerning this clonotype: This may arise from a read error, as a much more abundant clone is one base away. The V gene is TRBV7-2, the J gene TRBJ2-7; D is perhaps TRBD2 (6 bases). CDR1 is SGHTA, CDR2 FQGNSA, per germline. The CDR3 extends over 14 amino acids. V was clipped by 5 bases and J by 0 bases, with 11 bases between them. The CDR3 nucleotides are TGTGCCAGCAGCGTAGTAGCGGTCTCCTACGAGCAGTACTTC. It yields the protein CASSVVAVSYEQYF.

With regard to this clonotype: One base away lies a much larger clone, so this may be a sequencing read error. This chain joins TRBV18 and TRBJ1-1; 7 bases are shared with TRBD1. Trimming took 6 bases from V and 0 from J; bases not matched to a gene: 10. The CDR3 has 16 amino acids. Germline V gene sequence: CDR1 KGHSH, CDR2 LQKENI. The chain's CDR3 is CASSPRGTLVNTEAFF. The CDR3 region has the DNA TGTGCCAGCTCCCCCAGGGGGACCCTGGTGAACACTGAAGCTTTCTTT.

Many counts were recorded for this clonotype. The chain recombines TRBV3-1 with TRBJ2-5; D assignment may be TRBD1 or TRBD2 (6 bases each). The CDR3 length is 13 residues. Looked up from germline, CDR1 is LGHDT and CDR2 is YNNKEL (reference sequence). V was pared by 5 bases and J by 5 bases, with 12 bases between. Written as DNA, the CDR3 is TGTGCCAGCAGCGGGGGGCCGGACGAGACCCAGTACTTC. Amino acids: CASSGGPDETQYF.

The chain recombines TRBV18 with TRBJ2-5; D might be TRBD2 (6 bases). This CDR3 contains 16 residues. Germline CDR1 KGHSH, CDR2 LQKENI. Trimming stripped 0 bases from V and 3 bases from J, with 14 bases between. The CDR3 sequence: CASSPPLELAEETQYF. DNA of the CDR3: TGTGCCAGCTCACCACCGTTGGAACTAGCCGAAGAGACCCAGTACTTC.

As for this clonotype: A junction boundary mismatches the germline segment, possibly from a read error. The chain has TRBV13 and TRBJ2-7; D not certain. Germline V gene sequence: CDR1 PRHDT, CDR2 FYEKMQ (reference sequence). This CDR3 has 14 amino acids. CDR3 coding DNA: TGTGCCAGCAGCACTGGGGATCCTATCTACGATCAGTACTTC. Its translation: CASSTGDPIYDQYF.

The chain combines TRBV5-6 with TRBJ2-7; 10 bases line up with TRBD2. The V gene end was trimmed by 7 bases and the J gene end by 6 bases; junction bases not matched to a gene: 10. The germline gives CDR1 SGHDT, CDR2 YYEEEE. There are 14 residues in the CDR3. The CDR3 DNA follows: TGTGCCAGCCGTAGCCTTACTAGCGGGGTCGAGCAGTACTTC. The encoded protein is CASRSLTSGVEQYF.

About this clonotype itself: One end of the junction does not line up with germline, which may come from a read error. This sequence joins TRBV6-1 and TRBJ1-5; D is undetermined. CDR3 length: 16 residues. CDR1 and CDR2 from the germline V gene are MNHNS and SASEGT. The CDR3 coding sequence is TGTGCCAGCTGTGAACCGGGTTTTTATAGCAATCAGCCCCAGCATTTT. This codes for CASCEPGFYSNQPQHF.

This clonotype was seen ten or more times. The chain carries TRBV6-1 and TRBJ2-7; D is unresolved. Germline V gene lookup returns CDR1 MNHNS and CDR2 SASEGT. V was trimmed by 7 bases and J by 0 bases, leaving 10 bases between them. The CDR3 contains 13 residues. Written as DNA, the CDR3 is TGTGCCAGCAATGGGCCTCGCTCCTACGAGCAGTACTTC. Amino acid sequence: CASNGPRSYEQYF.

This chain connects TRBV2 to TRBJ1-6, with D possibly being TRBD1 (6 bases). CDR1 and CDR2 from the germline V gene are SNHLY and FYNNEI. V was pared by 6 bases and J by 5 bases, with 14 bases between. The CDR3 totals 15 residues. CDR3 protein: CASSAGHLNNSPLHF. In nucleotides, the CDR3 is TGTGCCAGCAGCGCGGGACACCTCAATAATTCACCCCTCCACTTT.

This clonotype was recorded at least ten times. The genes are TRBV3-1 and TRBJ2-7; tentatively, D is TRBD1 (5 bases). Germline V lookup: CDR1 LGHDT, CDR2 YNNKEL (reference sequence). Between the trimmed V and J ends, which lost 3 bases and 6 bases, there was a span of 18 bases. This CDR3 region has 15 residues. CDR3 nucleotide sequence: TGTGCCAGCAGCCAGACAATACTTAGCAGGGCCGAGCAGTACTTC. Protein sequence: CASSQTILSRAEQYF.

This clonotype has a handful of counts. The chain recombines TRBV6-5 with TRBJ1-1; 7 nucleotides agree with TRBD1. Trimming took 10 bases from V and 5 from J; bases not matched to a gene: 1. This CDR3 is 10 amino acids long. Looked up from germline, CDR1 is MNHEY and CDR2 is SVGAGI. The CDR3 loop is CANRGTEAFF. The CDR3 bases are TGTGCCAACAGGGGTACTGAAGCTTTCTTT.

In its sample, this clonotype was seen many times. This sequence joins TRBV6-5 and TRBJ2-5; 9 bases are a match to TRBD1. Germline V lookup: CDR1 MNHEY, CDR2 SVGAGI. V lost 2 bases, J lost 7 bases, and 5 bases stayed unmatched. CDR3 size: 14 residues. The CDR3 loop reads CASSYNRGQVTQYF. In nucleotides, the CDR3 is TGTGCCAGCAGTTACAACAGGGGGCAGGTGACCCAGTACTTC.